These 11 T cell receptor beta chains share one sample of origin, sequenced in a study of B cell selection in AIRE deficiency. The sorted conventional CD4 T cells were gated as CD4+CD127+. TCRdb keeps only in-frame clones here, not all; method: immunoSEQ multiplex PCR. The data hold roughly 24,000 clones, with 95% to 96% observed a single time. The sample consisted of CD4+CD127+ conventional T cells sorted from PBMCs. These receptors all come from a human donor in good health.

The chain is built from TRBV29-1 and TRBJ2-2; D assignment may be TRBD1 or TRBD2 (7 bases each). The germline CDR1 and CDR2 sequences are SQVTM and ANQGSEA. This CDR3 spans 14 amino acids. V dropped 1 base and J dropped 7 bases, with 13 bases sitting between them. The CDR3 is CSVEVTGRGGELFF. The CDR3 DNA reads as TGCAGCGTTGAAGTGACAGGGAGGGGCGGGGAGCTGTTTTTT.

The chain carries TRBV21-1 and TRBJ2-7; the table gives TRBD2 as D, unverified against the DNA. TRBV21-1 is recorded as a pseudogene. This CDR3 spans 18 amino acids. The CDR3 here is CASSKEWLAGGRSYEQYF. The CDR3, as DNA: TGTGCCAGCAGCAAAGAATGGCTAGCGGGGGGTCGCTCCTACGAGCAGTACTTC.

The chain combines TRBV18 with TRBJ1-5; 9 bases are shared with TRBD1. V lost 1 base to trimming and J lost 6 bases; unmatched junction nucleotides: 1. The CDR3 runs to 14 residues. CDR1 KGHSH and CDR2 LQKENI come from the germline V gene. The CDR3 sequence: CASSPLTGGQPQHF. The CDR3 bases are TGTGCCAGCTCACCACTGACAGGGGGTCAGCCCCAGCATTTT. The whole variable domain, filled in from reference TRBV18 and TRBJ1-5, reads NAGVMQNPRHLVRRRGQEARLRCSPMKGHSHVYWYRQLPEEGLKFMVYLQKENIIDESGMPKERFSAEFPKEGPSILRIQQVVRGDSAAYFCASSPLTGGQPQHFGDGTRLSIL.

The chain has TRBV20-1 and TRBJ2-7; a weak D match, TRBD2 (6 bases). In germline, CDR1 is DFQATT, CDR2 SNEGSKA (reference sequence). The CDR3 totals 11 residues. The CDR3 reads CSAGQGGGQYF. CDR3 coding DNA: TGCAGCGCAGGTCAGGGAGGTGGGCAGTACTTC.

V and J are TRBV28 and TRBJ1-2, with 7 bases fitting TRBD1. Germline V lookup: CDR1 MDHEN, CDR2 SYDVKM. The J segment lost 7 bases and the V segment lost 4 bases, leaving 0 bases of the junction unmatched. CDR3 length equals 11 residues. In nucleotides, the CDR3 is TGTGCCAGCAGTTGGACAGGTGGCTACACCTTC. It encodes CASSWTGGYTF.

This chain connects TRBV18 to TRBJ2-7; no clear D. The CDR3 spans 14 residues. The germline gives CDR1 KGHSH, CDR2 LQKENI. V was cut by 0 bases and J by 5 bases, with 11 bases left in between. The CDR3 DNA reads TGTGCCAGCTCACCACCACATCCCCGGGACGAGCAGTACTTC. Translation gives CASSPPHPRDEQYF.

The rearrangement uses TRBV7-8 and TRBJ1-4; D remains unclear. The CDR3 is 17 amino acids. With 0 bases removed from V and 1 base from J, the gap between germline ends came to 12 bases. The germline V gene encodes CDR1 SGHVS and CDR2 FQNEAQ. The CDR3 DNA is TGTGCCAGCAGCTTAGCGCTGAGGGAACAAACTAATGAAAAACTGTTTTTT. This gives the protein CASSLALREQTNEKLFF.

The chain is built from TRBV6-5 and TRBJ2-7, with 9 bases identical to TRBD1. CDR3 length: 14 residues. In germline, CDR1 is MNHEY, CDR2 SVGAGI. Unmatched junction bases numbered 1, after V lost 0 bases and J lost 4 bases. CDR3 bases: TGTGCCAGCAGTTACTCGGGACAGGGATACGAGCAGTACTTC. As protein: CASSYSGQGYEQYF.

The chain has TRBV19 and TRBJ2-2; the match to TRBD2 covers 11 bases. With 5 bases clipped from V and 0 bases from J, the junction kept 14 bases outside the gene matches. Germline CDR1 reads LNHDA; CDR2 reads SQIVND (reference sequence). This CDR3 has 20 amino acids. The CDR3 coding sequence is TGTGCCAGTAGTGTCCACCCGGGGCTAGCGGGGGGAACGAACACCGGGGAGCTGTTTTTT. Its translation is CASSVHPGLAGGTNTGELFF.

This chain's CDR3 is CASSEGGGRVADTQYF. CDR3 in DNA: TGTGCCAGCAGTGAGGGTGGTGGCAGGGTGGCAGATACGCAGTATTTT. The chain has TRBV2 and TRBJ2-3; a possible D gene is TRBD1 (5 bases). The germline gives CDR1 SNHLY, CDR2 FYNNEI. Between the trimmed V and J ends, which lost 3 bases and 4 bases, there was a span of 17 bases. The CDR3 covers 16 residues.

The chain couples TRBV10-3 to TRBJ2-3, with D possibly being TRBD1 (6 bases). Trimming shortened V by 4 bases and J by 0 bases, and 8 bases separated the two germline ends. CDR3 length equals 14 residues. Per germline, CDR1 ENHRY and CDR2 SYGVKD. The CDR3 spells CAISGGQSTDTQYF. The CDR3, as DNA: TGTGCCATCAGTGGGGGACAAAGCACAGATACGCAGTATTTT.